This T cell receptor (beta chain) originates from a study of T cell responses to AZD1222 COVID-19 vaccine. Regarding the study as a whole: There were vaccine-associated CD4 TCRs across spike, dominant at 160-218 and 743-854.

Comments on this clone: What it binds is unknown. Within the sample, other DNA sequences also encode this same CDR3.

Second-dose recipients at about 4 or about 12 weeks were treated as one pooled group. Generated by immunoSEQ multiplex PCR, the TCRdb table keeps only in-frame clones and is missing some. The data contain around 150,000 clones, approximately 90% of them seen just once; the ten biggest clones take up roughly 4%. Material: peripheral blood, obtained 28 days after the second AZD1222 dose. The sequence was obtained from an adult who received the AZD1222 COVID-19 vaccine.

The CDR3 spells CASSPSGGNQPQHF. CDR3 DNA: TGTGCCAGCTCACCGTCGGGGGGGAACCAGCCCCAGCATTTT. The chain links TRBV18 to TRBJ1-5; D perhaps matches TRBD1 (5 bases). The CDR3 covers 14 residues. V lost 3 bases and J lost 7, with 13 bases in between. CDR1 KGHSH and CDR2 LQKENI come from the germline V gene. The full variable domain, with the rest looked up from reference TRBV18 and TRBJ1-5, is NAGVMQNPRHLVRRRGQEARLRCSPMKGHSHVYWYRQLPEEGLKFMVYLQKENIIDESGMPKERFSAEFPKEGPSILRIQQVVRGDSAAYFCASSPSGGNQPQHFGDGTRLSIL.